The rows below give T cell receptor beta chains drawn from one sample of a study of metastatic and nonmetastatic thyroid tumors. TCRdb re-clonotyped the PCR reads through MiXCR. The sample has approximately 37,000 clones; 16% are singletons. The sample was blood. These receptors were collected from a female donor with papillary thyroid cancer or a benign thyroid nodule (not recorded which). Some clones in this sample may be carry-over from other donors' samples. Each CDR3 is given with its conserved first and last residue. The order of the fields is J gene, D gene, V gene, clone size, CDR3 DNA, CDR3 protein. The D gene is left open where the match is weak. Size is omitted from some rows. Given values are once, few, many or a class for expanded clones.

TRBJ2-6 | - | TRBV6-1 | few | TGTGCCAGCAGTGAAGCCACGGGGCGGACCTCATGGGCCAACGTCCTGACTTTC | CASSEATGRTSWANVLTF
TRBJ2-3 | - | TRBV5-6 | - | TGTGCCAGCAGCGGATCTGGAGGGGCAGATACGCAGTATTTT | CASSGSGGADTQYF
TRBJ2-1 | TRBD1 | TRBV4-1 | - | TGCGCCAGCAGCCAGGGGACAGGGGACAATGAGCAGTTCTTC | CASSQGTGDNEQFF
TRBJ1-2 | TRBD1 | TRBV24-1 | many | TGTGCCACCAGTGATTTGACAGGGGGCGCGTACACCTTC | CATSDLTGGAYTF
TRBJ1-2 | TRBD1 | TRBV7-6 | many | TGTGCCAGCAGCTTAACCGCAGGGGGCTGGGGCTACACCTTC | CASSLTAGGWGYTF
TRBJ1-1 | - | TRBV19 | - | TGTGCCAGTAGTCCTTCTACAGTGGGAAACACTGAAGCTTTCTTT | CASSPSTVGNTEAFF
TRBJ1-5 | TRBD1 | TRBV28 | many | TGTGCCGGAAGTAAACAGGGGAATCAGCCCCAGCATTTT | CAGSKQGNQPQHF
TRBJ2-7 | - | TRBV6-2/TRBV6-3 | - | TGTGCCAGCAGTTACGTGGCGCAGGGACCGTACGAGCAGTACTTC | CASSYVAQGPYEQYF
TRBJ2-7 | TRBD1 | TRBV11-2 | many | TGTGCCAGTGTATCACAGGGGCTTTACGAGCAGTACTTC | CASVSQGLYEQYF
TRBJ1-4 | TRBD1 | TRBV6-1 | many | TGTGCCAGCAGTGCCGCAGGACAGGTACCCGGAAAACTGTTTTTT | CASSAAGQVPGKLFF
TRBJ1-2 | - | TRBV7-9 | many | TGTGCCAGCAGCCCACGCCTCGAGGGGGGATATGTCTACACCTTC | CASSPRLEGGYVYTF
TRBJ1-3 | TRBD1 | TRBV28 | many | TGTGCCAGCATCGGGACAGGGCTTTCTGGAAACACCATATATTTT | CASIGTGLSGNTIYF
TRBJ2-1 | TRBD2 | TRBV20-1 | many | TGCAGTGCACCGGGACTAGCGGGAAGCAATGAGCAGTTCTTC | CSAPGLAGSNEQFF
TRBJ1-2 | - | TRBV7-6 | many | TGTGCCAGCAGCTTAGGGCCAGGGTCAAGCTATGGCTACACCTTC | CASSLGPGSSYGYTF
TRBJ1-6 | - | TRBV20-1 | many | TGCAGTGCTCGGACAGAGGTTAATTCACCCCTCCACTTT | CSARTEVNSPLHF
TRBJ2-2 | - | TRBV12-3/TRBV12-4 | many | TGTGCCGGAAGGTTAGGGGGGACCGGGGAGCTGTTTTTT | CAGRLGGTGELFF
TRBJ2-6 | TRBD1 | TRBV2 | many | TGTGCCAGCAATGGACAGGGGGCTTCTGGGGCCAACGTCCTGACTTTC | CASNGQGASGANVLTF
TRBJ2-2 | - | TRBV13 | many | TGTGCCAGCAGCACCGGACAACTAACGAACACCGGGGAGCTGTTTTTT | CASSTGQLTNTGELFF
TRBJ2-5 | - | TRBV10-1 | - | TGCGCCAGCAGTGAGTTGCAGGGCGGGGAGACCCAGTACTTC | CASSELQGGETQYF
TRBJ1-2 | - | TRBV28 | many | TGTGCCAGCAGCCGGACAGTCCCATCCCTCTATGGCTACACCTTC | CASSRTVPSLYGYTF
TRBJ1-5 | - | TRBV30 | once | TGTGCCTGGAAGGGGGATGGCAATCAGCCCCAGCATTTT | CAWKGDGNQPQHF
TRBJ2-1 | - | TRBV20-1 | many | TGCAGTGCTCGAAGGCAGGGCGAGCAGTTCTTC | CSARRQGEQFF
TRBJ2-1 | - | TRBV28 | many | TGTGCCAGCTCTTGGGGGAGCACCTACAATGAGCAGTTCTTC | CASSWGSTYNEQFF
TRBJ1-3 | - | TRBV19 | many | TGTGCCAGTAGTACCGACAGGAGCTCTGGAAGCACCATATATTTT | CASSTDRSSGSTIYF
TRBJ2-7 | - | TRBV30 | - | TGTGCCTGGAGTGTACCCGGCAGCTACGAGCAGTACTTC | CAWSVPGSYEQYF
TRBJ1-3 | - | TRBV20-1 | many | TGCAGTGCTAGACGGCAAAGCTCTGGAAACACCATATATTTT | CSARRQSSGNTIYF
TRBJ1-2 | TRBD1 | TRBV19 | many | TGTGCCAGTAGTATGTGGACAGGGGCCTATGGCTACACCTTC | CASSMWTGAYGYTF
TRBJ1-2 | - | TRBV6-1 | few | TGTGCCAGCAGTCCAGACCGGTACAGGGCAAATAGCTATGGCTACACCTTC | CASSPDRYRANSYGYTF